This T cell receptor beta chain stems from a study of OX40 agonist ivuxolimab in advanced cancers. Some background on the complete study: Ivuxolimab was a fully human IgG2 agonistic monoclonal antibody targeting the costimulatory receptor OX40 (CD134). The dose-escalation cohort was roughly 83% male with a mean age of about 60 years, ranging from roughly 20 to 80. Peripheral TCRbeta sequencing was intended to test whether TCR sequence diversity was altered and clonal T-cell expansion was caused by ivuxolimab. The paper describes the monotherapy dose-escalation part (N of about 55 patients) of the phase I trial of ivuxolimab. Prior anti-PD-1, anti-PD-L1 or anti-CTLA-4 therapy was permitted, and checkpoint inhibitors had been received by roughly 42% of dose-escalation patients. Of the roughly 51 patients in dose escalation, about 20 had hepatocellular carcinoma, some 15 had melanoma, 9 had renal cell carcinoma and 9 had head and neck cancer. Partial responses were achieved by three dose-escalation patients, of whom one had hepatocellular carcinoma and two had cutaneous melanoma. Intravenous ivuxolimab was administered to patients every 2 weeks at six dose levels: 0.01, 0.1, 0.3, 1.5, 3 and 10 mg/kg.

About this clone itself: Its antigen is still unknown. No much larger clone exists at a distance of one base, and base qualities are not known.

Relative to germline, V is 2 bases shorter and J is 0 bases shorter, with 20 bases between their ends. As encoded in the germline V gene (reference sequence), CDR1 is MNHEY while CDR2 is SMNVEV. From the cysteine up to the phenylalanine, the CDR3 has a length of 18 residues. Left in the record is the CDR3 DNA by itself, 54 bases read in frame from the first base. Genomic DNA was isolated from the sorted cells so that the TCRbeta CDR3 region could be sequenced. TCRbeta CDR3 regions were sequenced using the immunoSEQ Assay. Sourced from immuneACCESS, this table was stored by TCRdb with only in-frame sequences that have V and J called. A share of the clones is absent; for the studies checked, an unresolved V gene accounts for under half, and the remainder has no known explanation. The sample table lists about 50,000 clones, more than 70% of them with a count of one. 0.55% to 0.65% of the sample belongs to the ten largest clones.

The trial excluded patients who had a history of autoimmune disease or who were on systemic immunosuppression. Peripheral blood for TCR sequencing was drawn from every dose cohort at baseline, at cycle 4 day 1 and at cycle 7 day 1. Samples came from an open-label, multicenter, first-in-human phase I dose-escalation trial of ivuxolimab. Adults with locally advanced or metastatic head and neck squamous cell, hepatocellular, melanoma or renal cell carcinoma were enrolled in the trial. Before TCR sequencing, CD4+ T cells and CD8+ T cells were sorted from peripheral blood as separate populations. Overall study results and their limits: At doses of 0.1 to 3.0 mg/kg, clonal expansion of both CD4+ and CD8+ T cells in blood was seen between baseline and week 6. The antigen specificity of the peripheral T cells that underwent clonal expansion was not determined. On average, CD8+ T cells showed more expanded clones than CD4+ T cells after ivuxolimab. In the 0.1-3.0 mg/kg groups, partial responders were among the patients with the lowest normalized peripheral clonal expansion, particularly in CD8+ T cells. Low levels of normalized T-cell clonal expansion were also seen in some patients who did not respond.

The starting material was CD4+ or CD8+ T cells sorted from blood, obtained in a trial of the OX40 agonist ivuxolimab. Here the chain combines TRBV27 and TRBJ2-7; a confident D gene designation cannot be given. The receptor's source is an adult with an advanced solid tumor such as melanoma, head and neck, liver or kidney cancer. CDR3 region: CASSLRSQNAKSSYEQYF. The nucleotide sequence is TGTGCCAGCAGTTTAAGGAGTCAGAACGCTAAAAGCTCCTACGAGCAGTACTTC.